Below, 14 T cell receptor beta chains from the same sample are listed, as sequenced in a study of T cell repertoires in breast cancer. An expanded emulsion RT-PCR with primers for all TCR V genes paired CD8+ T cell chains. A second nested PCR with blocking oligonucleotides suppressed unpaired genes. TCRdb ran MiXCR on the emulsion pairing reads and lists one entry per CDR3 protein. The data show about 40,000 distinct CDR3 sequences, with less than 55% seen just once and around 60% held by the top ten. Material: CD8+ T cells. The receptors here all came from a pool of human donors with breast cancer or a healthy control (not recorded which).

The chain is built from TRBV11-1 and TRBJ1-1; 7 bases agree with TRBD1. After removal of 5 bases from V and 3 bases from J, the junction contained 6 bases not matched to a gene. Germline V CDR1 and CDR2: SGHAT, FQDESV (reference sequence). The CDR3 spans 14 residues. DNA of the CDR3: TGTGCCAGCAGCGACAGGGAGGTGTACACTGAAGCTTTCTTT. This sequence encodes CASSDREVYTEAFF.

The chain uses TRBV4-1 and TRBJ2-7, with TRBD1 as a possible D gene (6 bases). Germline V gene sequence: CDR1 MGHRA, CDR2 YSYEKL. CDR3 length: 16 residues. With 2 bases removed from V and 0 bases from J, the gap between germline ends came to 14 bases. Here the CDR3 DNA reads TGCGCCAGCAGCCAAATGACAGGAGCATACTCCTACGAGCAGTACTTC. Residues: CASSQMTGAYSYEQYF.

CDR3 sequence (DNA): TGTGCCAGCCTACCGGGGAGCCGGAACACTGAAGCTTTCTTT. This gives the protein CASLPGSRNTEAFF. The chain is built from TRBV13 and TRBJ1-1, with D unresolved. With 8 bases removed from V and 1 base from J, the gap between germline ends came to 14 bases. This CDR3 comprises 14 residues. Germline CDR1 is PRHDT and CDR2 is FYEKMQ (reference sequence). The entire variable domain, with the rest obtained from reference TRBV13 and TRBJ1-1, is as follows: AAGVIQSPRHLIKEKRETATLKCYPIPRHDTVYWYQQGPGQDPQFLISFYEKMQSDKGSIPDRFSAQQFSDYHSELNMSSLELGDSALYFCASLPGSRNTEAFFGQGTRLTVV.

V is TRBV29-1 and J is TRBJ1-6, with D perhaps TRBD1 (5 bases). Looked up from germline, CDR1 is SQVTM and CDR2 is ANQGSEA. The length of the CDR3 is 14 residues. Trimming stripped 4 bases from V and 9 bases from J, with 16 bases between. In DNA form, the CDR3 reads TGCAGCGTTGCGGCAGGGTCTGACGGTTCACCCCTCCACTTT. Translated: CSVAAGSDGSPLHF.

This clonotype was seen ten or more times. This chain joins TRBV6-2 or TRBV6-3 and TRBJ1-1; no clear D. Germline CDR1 and CDR2: MNHEY and SVGEGT. V was trimmed by 1 base and J by 7 bases, leaving 16 bases between them. The CDR3 runs to 15 residues. CDR3 DNA: TGTGCCAGCAGTTACTACTCCTCGCCCCAAGGTGAAGCTTTCTTT. Translation: CASSYYSSPQGEAFF.

A few counts support this clonotype. The chain couples TRBV20-1 to TRBJ2-7; the match to TRBD2 covers 10 bases. From germline, CDR1 is DFQATT and CDR2 SNEGSKA (reference sequence). V was clipped by 1 base and J by 5 bases; unmatched bases: 8. The CDR3 covers 15 residues. The CDR3 loop reads CSARGEREGLNEQYF. The CDR3 DNA is TGCAGTGCTAGAGGGGAGCGGGAGGGCCTCAACGAGCAGTACTTC.

This chain joins TRBV4-1 and TRBJ1-1; weak D call: TRBD1 (5 bases). Per the germline V gene, CDR1 is MGHRA and CDR2 is YSYEKL. Trimming shortened V by 5 bases and J by 1 base, and 8 bases separated the two germline ends. The CDR3 extends over 13 amino acids. The CDR3 nucleotides read TGCGCCAGCAGCATGGGACCGAACACTGAAGCTTTCTTT. Amino acids: CASSMGPNTEAFF.

This chain joins TRBV18 and TRBJ1-5, with TRBD1 identical over 7 bases. V lost 6 bases to trimming and J lost 11 bases; unmatched junction nucleotides: 16. The CDR3 length is 15 residues. Germline values: CDR1 KGHSH, CDR2 LQKENI. CDR3 in amino acids: CASSVDRAAGLSQHF. The CDR3 nucleotides read TGTGCCAGCTCGGTAGACAGGGCGGCCGGTTTGTCCCAGCATTTT.

This clonotype is a singleton in its sample. The chain carries TRBV12-5 and TRBJ1-1; D not certain. V shed 5 bases and J shed 2 bases, with 9 bases lying between them. This CDR3 is built from 13 residues. Germline assignment: CDR1 LGHNT and CDR2 FRNRAP. The CDR3 sequence is CASGVEDNTEAFF. In nucleotides, the CDR3 is TGTGCTAGTGGTGTAGAGGATAACACTGAAGCTTTCTTT.

This chain joins TRBV7-2 and TRBJ2-1; D may be TRBD1 (6 bases). Germline CDR1 reads SGHTA; CDR2 reads FQGNSA. CDR3 length: 14 amino acids. The V end was cut by 1 base, the J end by 6 bases, with 10 bases between. The CDR3 nucleotides are TGTGCCAGCAGCTTAGGCAGGGGCATCAATGAGCAGTTCTTC. It codes for CASSLGRGINEQFF.

The V gene is TRBV6-1, the J gene TRBJ1-5, with D possibly TRBD1 on 5 matching bases. Trimming stripped 10 bases from V and 6 bases from J, with 19 bases between. The CDR3 runs to 14 residues. From germline, CDR1 is MNHNS and CDR2 SASEGT. The CDR3 spells CATTGWGVGQPQHF. CDR3 DNA sequence: TGTGCCACCACCGGGTGGGGGGTTGGTCAGCCCCAGCATTTT.

This clonotype was picked up a small number of times. This chain joins TRBV20-1 and TRBJ1-1; no clear D gene. Trimming took off 5 bases at V and 5 bases at J, with 12 bases between the two ends. The germline V gene has CDR1 DFQATT and CDR2 SNEGSKA (reference sequence). This CDR3 comprises 12 residues. DNA of the CDR3: TGCAGTGCTCGGCCTCTCGGGACTGAAGCTTTCTTT. Residues: CSARPLGTEAFF.

The chain employs TRBV5-1 and TRBJ1-2; D perhaps matches TRBD1 (6 bases). V lost 0 bases and J 8 bases, leaving 11 bases between the germline ends. Germline CDR1 is SGHRS and CDR2 is YFSETQ. This CDR3 is built from 13 residues. CDR3 coding DNA: TGCGCCAGCAGCTTGGAACAGGGATGGGGCTACACCTTC. This encodes CASSLEQGWGYTF.

This clonotype was counted a few times. The chain has TRBV20-1 and TRBJ2-7; a possible D gene is TRBD2 (6 bases). The V end lost 5 bases, the J end lost 6 bases, and 23 bases lay between the germline ends. The germline V gene has CDR1 DFQATT and CDR2 SNEGSKA (reference sequence). The CDR3 totals 15 residues. DNA for the CDR3: TGCAGTGCTCCTAATACTGAAGCAGGGACTCCCGAGCAGTACTTC. This sequence encodes CSAPNTEAGTPEQYF.